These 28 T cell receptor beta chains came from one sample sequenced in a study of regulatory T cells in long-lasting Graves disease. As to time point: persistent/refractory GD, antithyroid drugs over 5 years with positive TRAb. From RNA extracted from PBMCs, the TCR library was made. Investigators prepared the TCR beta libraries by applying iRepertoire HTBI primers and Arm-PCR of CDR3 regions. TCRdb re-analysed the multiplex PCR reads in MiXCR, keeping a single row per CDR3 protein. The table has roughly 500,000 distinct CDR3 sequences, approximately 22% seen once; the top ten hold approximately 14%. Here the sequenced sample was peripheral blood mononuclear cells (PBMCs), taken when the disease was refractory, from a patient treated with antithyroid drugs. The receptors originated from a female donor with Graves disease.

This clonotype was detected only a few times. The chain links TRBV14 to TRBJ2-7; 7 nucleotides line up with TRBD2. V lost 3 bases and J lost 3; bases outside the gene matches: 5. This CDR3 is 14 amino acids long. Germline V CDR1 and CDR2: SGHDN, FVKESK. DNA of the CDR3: TGTGCCAGCAGCCACAGCGGGGAACGCTACGAGCAGTACTTC. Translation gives CASSHSGERYEQYF.

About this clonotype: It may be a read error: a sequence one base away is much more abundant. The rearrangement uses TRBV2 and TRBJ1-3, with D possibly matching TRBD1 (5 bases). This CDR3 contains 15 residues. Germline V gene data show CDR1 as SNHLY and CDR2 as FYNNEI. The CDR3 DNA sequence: TGTGCCAGCAGTATCGTCCCCTCTAAGGGGTACACCGTATATTTT. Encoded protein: CASSIVPSKGYTVYF.

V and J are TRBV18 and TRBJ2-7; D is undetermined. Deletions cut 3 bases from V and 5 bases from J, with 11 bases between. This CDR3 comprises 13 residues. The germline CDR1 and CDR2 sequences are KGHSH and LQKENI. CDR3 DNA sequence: TGTGCCAGCTCACCGGGAATAGGACACGAGCAGTACTTC. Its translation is CASSPGIGHEQYF.

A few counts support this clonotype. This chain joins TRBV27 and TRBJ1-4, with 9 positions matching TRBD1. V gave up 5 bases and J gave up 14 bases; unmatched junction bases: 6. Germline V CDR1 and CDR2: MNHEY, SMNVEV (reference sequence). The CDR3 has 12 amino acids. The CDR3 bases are TGTGCCAGCAGTCCACAACAGGGGGCGCTGTTTTTT. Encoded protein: CASSPQQGALFF.

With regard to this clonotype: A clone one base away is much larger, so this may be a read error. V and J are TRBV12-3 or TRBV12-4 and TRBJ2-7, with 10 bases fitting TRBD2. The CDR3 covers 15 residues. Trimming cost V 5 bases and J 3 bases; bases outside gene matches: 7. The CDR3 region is CASSRASGGSYEQYF. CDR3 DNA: TGTGCCAGCAGTCGGGCTAGCGGGGGAAGCTACGAGCAGTACTTC.

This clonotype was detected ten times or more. The CDR3 DNA is TGTGCCAGCAACTCTCGGACAGGGAGGTTCGGGGAGCTGTTTTTT. This gives the protein CASNSRTGRFGELFF. The J gene is TRBJ2-2, the V gene TRBV2, with TRBD1 matching 8 bases. After removal of 7 bases from V and 7 bases from J, the junction contained 11 bases not matched to a gene. The CDR3 is made up of 15 amino acids. The germline CDR1 and CDR2 sequences are SNHLY and FYNNEI.

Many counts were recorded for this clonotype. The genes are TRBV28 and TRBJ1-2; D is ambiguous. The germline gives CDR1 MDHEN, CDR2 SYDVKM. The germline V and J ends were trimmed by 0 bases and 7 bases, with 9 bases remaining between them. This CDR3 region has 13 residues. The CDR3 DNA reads TGTGCCAGCAGTTTATGGGTGGGTGGTGGCTACACCTTC. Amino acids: CASSLWVGGGYTF.

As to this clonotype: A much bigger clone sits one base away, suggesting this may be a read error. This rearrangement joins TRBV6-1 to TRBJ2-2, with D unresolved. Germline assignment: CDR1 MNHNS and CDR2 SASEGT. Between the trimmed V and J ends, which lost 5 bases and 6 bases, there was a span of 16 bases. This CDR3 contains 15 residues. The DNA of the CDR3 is TGTGCCAGCAGTCTTGACACGGTGGTGGCCGGGGAGCTGTTTTTT. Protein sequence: CASSLDTVVAGELFF.

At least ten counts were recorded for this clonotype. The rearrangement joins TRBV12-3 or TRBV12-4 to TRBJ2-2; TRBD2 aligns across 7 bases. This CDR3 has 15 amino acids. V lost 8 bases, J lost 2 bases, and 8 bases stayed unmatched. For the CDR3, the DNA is TGTGCCAGCCGCCGAACTAGCGTTAACACCGGGGAGCTGTTTTTT. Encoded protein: CASRRTSVNTGELFF.

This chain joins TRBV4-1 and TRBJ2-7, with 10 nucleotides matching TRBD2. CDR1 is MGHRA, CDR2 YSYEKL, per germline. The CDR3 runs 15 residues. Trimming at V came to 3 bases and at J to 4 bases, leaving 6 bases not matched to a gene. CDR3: CASSQTGTSVYEQYF. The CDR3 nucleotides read TGCGCCAGCAGCCAGACCGGGACTAGCGTTTACGAGCAGTACTTC.

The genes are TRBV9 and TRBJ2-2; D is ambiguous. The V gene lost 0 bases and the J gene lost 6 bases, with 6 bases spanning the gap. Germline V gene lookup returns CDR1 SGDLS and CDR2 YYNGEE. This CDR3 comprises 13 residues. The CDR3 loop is CASSVAVSGELFF. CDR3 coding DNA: TGTGCCAGCAGCGTAGCGGTTTCCGGGGAGCTGTTTTTT.

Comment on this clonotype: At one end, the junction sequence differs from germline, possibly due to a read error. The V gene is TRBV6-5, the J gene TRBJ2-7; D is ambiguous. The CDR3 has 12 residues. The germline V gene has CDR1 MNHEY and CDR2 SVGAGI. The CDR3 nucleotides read TGTGCCAGCAGTTCCGAAGGACCCGAGGAGTACTTC. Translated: CASSSEGPEEYF.

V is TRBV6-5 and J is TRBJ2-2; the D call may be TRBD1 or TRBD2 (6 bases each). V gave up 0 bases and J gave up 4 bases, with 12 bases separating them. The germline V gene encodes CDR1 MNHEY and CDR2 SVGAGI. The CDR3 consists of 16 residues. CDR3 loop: CASSYSGGWATGELFF. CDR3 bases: TGTGCCAGCAGTTACTCGGGGGGCTGGGCCACCGGGGAGCTGTTTTTT.

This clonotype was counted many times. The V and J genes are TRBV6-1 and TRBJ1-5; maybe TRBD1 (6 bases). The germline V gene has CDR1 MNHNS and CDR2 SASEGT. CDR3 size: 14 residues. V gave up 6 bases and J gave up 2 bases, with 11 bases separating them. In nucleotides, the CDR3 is TGTGCCAGCAGAAGGACAGAGGGCAATCAGCCCCAGCATTTT. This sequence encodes CASRRTEGNQPQHF.

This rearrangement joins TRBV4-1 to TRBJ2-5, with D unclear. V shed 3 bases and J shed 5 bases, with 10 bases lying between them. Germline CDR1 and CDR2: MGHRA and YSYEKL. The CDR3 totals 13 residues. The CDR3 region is CASSHPKLETQYF. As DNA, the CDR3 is TGCGCCAGCAGCCACCCGAAACTCGAGACCCAGTACTTC.

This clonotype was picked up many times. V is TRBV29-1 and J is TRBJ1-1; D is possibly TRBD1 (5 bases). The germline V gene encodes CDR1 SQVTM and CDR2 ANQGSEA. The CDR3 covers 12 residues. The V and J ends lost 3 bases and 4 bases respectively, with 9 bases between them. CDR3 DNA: TGCAGCGTTGATGGGGGATGCACTGAAGCTTTCTTT. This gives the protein CSVDGGCTEAFF.

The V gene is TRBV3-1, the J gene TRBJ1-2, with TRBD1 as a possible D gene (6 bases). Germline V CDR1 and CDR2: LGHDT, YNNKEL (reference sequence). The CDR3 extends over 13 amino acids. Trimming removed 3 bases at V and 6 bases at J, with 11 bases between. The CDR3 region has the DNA TGTGCCAGCAGCCACACGGACAGCGATGGCTACACCTTC. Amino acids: CASSHTDSDGYTF.

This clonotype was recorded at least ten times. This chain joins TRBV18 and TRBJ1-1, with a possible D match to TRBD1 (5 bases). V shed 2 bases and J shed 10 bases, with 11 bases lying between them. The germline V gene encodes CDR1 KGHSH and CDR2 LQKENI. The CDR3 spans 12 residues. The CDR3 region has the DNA TGTGCCAGCTCACCATGGTTAGGGGCAGCTTTCTTT. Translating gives CASSPWLGAAFF.

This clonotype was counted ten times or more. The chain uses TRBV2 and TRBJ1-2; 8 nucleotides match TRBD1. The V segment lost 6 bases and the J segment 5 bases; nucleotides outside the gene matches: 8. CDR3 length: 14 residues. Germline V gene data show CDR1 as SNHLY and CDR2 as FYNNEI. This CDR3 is CASRPEQGGYGYTF. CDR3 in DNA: TGTGCCAGCAGGCCCGAACAGGGGGGGTATGGCTACACCTTC.

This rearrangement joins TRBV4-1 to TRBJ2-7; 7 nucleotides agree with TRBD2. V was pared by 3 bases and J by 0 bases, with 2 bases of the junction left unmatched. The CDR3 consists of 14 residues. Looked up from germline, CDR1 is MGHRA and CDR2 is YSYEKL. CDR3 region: CASSHTSASYEQYF. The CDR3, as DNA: TGCGCCAGCAGCCACACTAGCGCCTCCTACGAGCAGTACTTC.

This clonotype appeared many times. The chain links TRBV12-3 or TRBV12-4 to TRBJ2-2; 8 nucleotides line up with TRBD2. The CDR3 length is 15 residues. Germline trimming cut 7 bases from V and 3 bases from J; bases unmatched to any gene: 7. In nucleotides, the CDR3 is TGTGCCAGCACTGAGCTCGGGGGGGACACCGGGGAGCTGTTTTTT. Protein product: CASTELGGDTGELFF.

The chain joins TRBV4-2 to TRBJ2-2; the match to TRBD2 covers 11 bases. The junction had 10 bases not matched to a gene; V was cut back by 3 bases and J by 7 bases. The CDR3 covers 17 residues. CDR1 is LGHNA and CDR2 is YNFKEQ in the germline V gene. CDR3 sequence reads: CASSQATSGRQYGELFF. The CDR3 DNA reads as TGTGCCAGCAGCCAGGCCACTAGCGGGAGACAGTACGGGGAGCTGTTTTTT.

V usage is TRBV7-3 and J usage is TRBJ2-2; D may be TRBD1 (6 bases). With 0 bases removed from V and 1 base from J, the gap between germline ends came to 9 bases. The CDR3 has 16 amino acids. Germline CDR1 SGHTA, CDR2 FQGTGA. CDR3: CASSLTAGENTGELFF. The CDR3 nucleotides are TGTGCCAGCAGCTTAACTGCAGGGGAGAACACCGGGGAGCTGTTTTTT.

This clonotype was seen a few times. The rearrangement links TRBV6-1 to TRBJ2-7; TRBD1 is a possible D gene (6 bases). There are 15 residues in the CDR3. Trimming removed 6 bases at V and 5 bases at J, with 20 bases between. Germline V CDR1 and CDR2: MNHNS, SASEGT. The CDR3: CASSVPGHQTHEQYF. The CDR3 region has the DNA TGTGCCAGCAGCGTCCCGGGACACCAAACCCACGAGCAGTACTTC.

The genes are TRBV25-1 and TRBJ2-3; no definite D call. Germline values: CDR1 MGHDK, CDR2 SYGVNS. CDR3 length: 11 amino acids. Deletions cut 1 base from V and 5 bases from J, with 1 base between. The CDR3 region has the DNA TGTGCCAGCAGTGAATTAGATACGCAGTATTTT. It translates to CASSELDTQYF.

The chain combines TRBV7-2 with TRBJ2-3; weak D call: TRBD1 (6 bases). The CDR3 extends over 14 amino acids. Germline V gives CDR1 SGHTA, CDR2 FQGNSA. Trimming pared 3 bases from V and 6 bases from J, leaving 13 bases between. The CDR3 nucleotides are TGTGCCAGCAGCTTGCGGACAGCACGGGATACGCAGTATTTT. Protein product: CASSLRTARDTQYF.

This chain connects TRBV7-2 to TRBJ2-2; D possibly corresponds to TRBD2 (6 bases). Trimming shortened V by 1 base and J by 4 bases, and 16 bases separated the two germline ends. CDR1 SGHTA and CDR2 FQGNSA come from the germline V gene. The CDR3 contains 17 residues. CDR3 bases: TGTGCCAGCAGCTTAGGAGGAGGCGGGACTGTCACCGGGGAGCTGTTTTTT. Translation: CASSLGGGGTVTGELFF.

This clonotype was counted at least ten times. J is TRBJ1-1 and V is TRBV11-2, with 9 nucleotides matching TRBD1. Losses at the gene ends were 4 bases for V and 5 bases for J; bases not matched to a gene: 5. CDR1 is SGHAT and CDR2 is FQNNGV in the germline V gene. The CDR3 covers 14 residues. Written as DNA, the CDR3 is TGTGCCAGCAGCTCACAGGGGGCTTTGACTGAAGCTTTCTTT. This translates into CASSSQGALTEAFF. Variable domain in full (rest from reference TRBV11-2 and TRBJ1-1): EAGVAQSPRYKIIEKRQSVAFWCNPISGHATLYWYQQILGQGPKLLIQFQNNGVVDDSQLPKDRFSAERLKGVDSTLKIQPAKLEDSAVYLCASSSQGALTEAFFGQGTRLTVV.